This paragraph reports one T cell receptor beta chain. Other DNA variants within this sample encode the same CDR3. This CDR3 contains 14 residues. CDR1 is SNHLY and CDR2 is FYNNEI in the germline V gene. Germline trimming cut 6 bases from V and 2 bases from J; bases unmatched to any gene: 2. Sequencing was performed with immunoSEQ multiplex PCR; in TCRdb, only in-frame clones are kept and a portion is missing. This sample has roughly 2.4 million clones; approximately 96% occur once, and the top ten carry more than 0.1%. The data were taken from a study of shared clonotypes between healthy human individuals. Study overall: Each donor had three CD4 naive, three CD4 memory, two CD8 naive and one CD8 memory plate.

The chain couples TRBV2 to TRBJ1-5, with 9 positions matching TRBD1. The TCR comes from a young man in good health. The sequencing input was naive CD4+ T cells sorted from blood. The subset here: CD45RA+ positively selected. The CDR3 region is CASSGDRGNQPQHF. Written as DNA, the CDR3 is TGTGCCAGCAGCGGGGACAGGGGCAATCAGCCCCAGCATTTT.